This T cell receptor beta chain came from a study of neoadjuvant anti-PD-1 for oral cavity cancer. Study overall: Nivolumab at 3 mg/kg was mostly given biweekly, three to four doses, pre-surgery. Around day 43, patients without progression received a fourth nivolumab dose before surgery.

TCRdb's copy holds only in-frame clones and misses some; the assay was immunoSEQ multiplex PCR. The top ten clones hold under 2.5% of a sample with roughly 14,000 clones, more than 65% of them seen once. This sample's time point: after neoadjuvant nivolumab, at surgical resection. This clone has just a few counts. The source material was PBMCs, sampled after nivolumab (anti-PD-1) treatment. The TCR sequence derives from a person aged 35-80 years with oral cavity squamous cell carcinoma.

This chain's CDR3 is CASTPSGNNEQFF. CDR3 in DNA: TGTGCCAGCACCCCTAGCGGGAACAATGAGCAGTTCTTC. The V gene is TRBV7-9, the J gene TRBJ2-1; 9 bases fit TRBD2. This CDR3 has 13 amino acids. CDR1 is SEHNR, CDR2 FQNEAQ, per germline (reference sequence). J lost 5 bases, V lost 7 bases, and 3 bases had no gene match.